These 27 T cell receptor beta chains share one sample of origin, sequenced in a study of T cell responses to AZD1222 COVID-19 vaccine. Repertoires were generated with immunoSEQ multiplex PCR, while TCRdb's copy carries only in-frame clones and drops some. The data contain 100,000 to 150,000 clones, 70% to 90% of them seen just once; the ten biggest clones take up roughly 8.7%. Sequenced material: peripheral blood, taken 28 days after the second dose of the MenACWY control vaccine. The origin of the receptors is an adult who received the MenACWY meningococcal vaccine as a control.

This chain uses TRBV15 with TRBJ1-4; unclear D gene. V lost 3 bases to trimming and J lost 8 bases, with 10 bases between them. Per the germline V gene, CDR1 is LNHNV and CDR2 is YYDKDF (reference sequence). The CDR3 extends over 13 amino acids. The CDR3 protein is CATSSNRAEKLFF. CDR3 bases: TGTGCCACCAGCAGTAACCGCGCGGAAAAACTGTTTTTT. The full variable domain, completed using reference TRBV15 and TRBJ1-4, is DAMVIQNPRYQVTQFGKPVTLSCSQTLNHNVMYWYQQKSSQAPKLLFHYYDKDFNNEADTPDNFQSRRPNTSFCFLDIRSPGLGDTAMYLCATSSNRAEKLFFGSGTQLSVL.

The chain uses TRBV5-1 and TRBJ2-5, with 7 bases identical to TRBD2. Germline loops: CDR1 SGHRS, CDR2 YFSETQ. The trim removed 0 bases at V and 3 bases at J, leaving 8 bases unmatched. The CDR3 extends over 16 amino acids. CDR3 nucleotide sequence: TGCGCCAGCAGCTTGGGTGATTCGGCGGGGGAAGAGACCCAGTACTTC. This gives the protein CASSLGDSAGEETQYF.

The chain is built from TRBV18 and TRBJ1-1; D remains ambiguous. Per the germline V gene, CDR1 is KGHSH and CDR2 is LQKENI. The germline V and J ends were trimmed by 0 bases and 3 bases, with 14 bases remaining between them. The CDR3 totals 16 residues. This CDR3 is CASSPPLRNSDTEAFF. The CDR3 coding sequence is TGTGCCAGCTCACCACCGCTAAGAAACTCTGACACTGAAGCTTTCTTT.

This chain joins TRBV5-6 and TRBJ2-5; maybe TRBD2 (5 bases). The CDR3 is made up of 15 amino acids. Germline loops: CDR1 SGHDT, CDR2 YYEEEE. V was pared by 0 bases and J by 5 bases, with 14 bases between. CDR3 residues: CASSLVSGGEETQYF. The CDR3 region has the DNA TGTGCCAGCAGCTTGGTGTCAGGTGGGGAGGAGACCCAGTACTTC.

V and J are TRBV28 and TRBJ2-7; 11 nucleotides align to TRBD1. Germline CDR1 and CDR2: MDHEN and SYDVKM. V lost 6 bases to trimming and J lost 2 bases; unmatched junction nucleotides: 9. This CDR3 contains 16 residues. This CDR3 is CASSTPGQGAAYEQYF. CDR3 nucleotides: TGTGCCAGCAGCACCCCTGGACAGGGGGCGGCCTACGAGCAGTACTTC. Complete variable domain (other parts from reference TRBV28 and TRBJ2-7): DVKVTQSSRYLVKRTGEKVFLECVQDMDHENMFWYRQDPGLGLRLIYFSYDVKMKEKGDIPEGYSVSREKKERFSLILESASTNQTSMYLCASSTPGQGAAYEQYFGPGTRLTVT.

The chain combines TRBV28 with TRBJ1-5; 9 bases agree with TRBD1. V trimming: 6 bases; J trimming: 5 bases; junction bases outside the gene matches: 5. Germline CDR1 MDHEN, CDR2 SYDVKM. This CDR3 has 14 residues. In DNA, the CDR3 is TGTGCCAGCAGACCAGGACAGGGGCATCAGCCCCAGCATTTT. As protein: CASRPGQGHQPQHF. Full variable domain (remainder filled in from reference TRBV28 and TRBJ1-5): DVKVTQSSRYLVKRTGEKVFLECVQDMDHENMFWYRQDPGLGLRLIYFSYDVKMKEKGDIPEGYSVSREKKERFSLILESASTNQTSMYLCASRPGQGHQPQHFGDGTRLSIL.

The chain carries TRBV3-1 (or the pseudogene TRBV3-2) and TRBJ1-2; perhaps TRBD1 as D (5 bases). The CDR3 covers 11 residues. Germline loops: CDR1 LGHDT, CDR2 YNNKEL (reference sequence). V was cut by 3 bases and J by 8 bases, with 7 bases left in between. CDR3 sequence reads: CASSQGEGYTF. Written as DNA, the CDR3 is TGTGCCAGCAGCCAGGGGGAGGGCTACACCTTC.

The chain couples TRBV11-2 to TRBJ1-2; D is perhaps TRBD1 (5 bases). CDR3 length: 17 residues. Trimming left V 1 base short and J 0 bases short, with 15 bases between. Germline V gene lookup returns CDR1 SGHAT and CDR2 FQNNGV. The CDR3: CASSLVSTGRSNYGYTF. In DNA, the CDR3 is TGTGCCAGCAGCTTAGTCAGCACAGGACGATCTAACTATGGCTACACCTTC.

The chain employs TRBV11-2 and TRBJ1-1; a weak D match, TRBD1 (6 bases). Germline CDR1 reads SGHAT; CDR2 reads FQNNGV. The length of the CDR3 is 13 residues. V was shortened by 2 bases and J by 7 bases, with 11 bases between the two germline ends. The CDR3 reads CASSLWGADEAFF. The CDR3 nucleotides read TGTGCCAGCAGCTTATGGGGGGCCGATGAAGCTTTCTTT.

This rearrangement joins TRBV11-2 to TRBJ2-7; 8 bases map to TRBD1. Germline trimming cut 6 bases from V and 4 bases from J; bases unmatched to any gene: 11. Looked up from germline, CDR1 is SGHAT and CDR2 is FQNNGV. The CDR3 is made up of 15 amino acids. CDR3 DNA sequence: TGTGCCAGCAGGACGAACAGGGGGAGTTGGTACGAGCAGTACTTC. It translates to CASRTNRGSWYEQYF.

The chain links TRBV10-1 to TRBJ1-2; 10 nucleotides line up with TRBD1. The CDR3 extends over 15 amino acids. The V and J ends lost 0 bases and 4 bases, in that order; junction bases with no gene match: 2. The germline V gene has CDR1 WNHNN and CDR2 SYGVQD (reference sequence). CDR3 in DNA: TGCGCCAGCAGTGAGTCGGGACAGGGGTCCTATGGCTACACCTTC. The encoded protein is CASSESGQGSYGYTF.

The J gene is TRBJ2-3, the V gene TRBV15; D possibly corresponds to TRBD1 (5 bases). CDR1 is LNHNV, CDR2 YYDKDF, per germline (reference sequence). Trimming removed 0 bases from V and 4 bases from J, with 14 bases in between. CDR3 size: 16 residues. The DNA of the CDR3 is TGTGCCACCAGCAGAGATAGGGGAATCGCGGCAGATACGCAGTATTTT. Residues: CATSRDRGIAADTQYF.

The chain couples TRBV28 to TRBJ2-2, with 7 bases that match TRBD1. After removal of 4 bases from V and 1 base from J, the junction contained 9 bases not matched to a gene. Germline CDR1 MDHEN, CDR2 SYDVKM. The CDR3 has 17 residues. The CDR3: CASSSILGDRNTGELFF. CDR3 bases: TGTGCCAGCAGTTCTATACTAGGGGACAGGAACACCGGGGAGCTGTTTTTT.

This rearrangement joins TRBV7-9 to TRBJ1-4; possibly TRBD1 for D (5 bases). Trimming took 2 bases from V and 3 from J, leaving 19 bases between them. CDR1 is SEHNR, CDR2 FQNEAQ, per germline (reference sequence). The CDR3 has 18 amino acids. The CDR3: CASSLSGIGAGPNEKLFF. CDR3 coding DNA: TGTGCCAGCAGCTTAAGCGGGATTGGGGCAGGGCCTAATGAAAAACTGTTTTTT.

The J gene is TRBJ2-2, the V gene TRBV28; 9 bases line up with TRBD1. The length of the CDR3 is 15 residues. CDR1 is MDHEN and CDR2 is SYDVKM in the germline V gene. V lost 5 bases and J lost 1; bases outside the gene matches: 2. The CDR3 DNA is TGTGCCAGCAGTGGACAGGGGAAGAACACCGGGGAGCTGTTTTTT. Translating gives CASSGQGKNTGELFF.

This clone appeared a few times. The chain has TRBV6-5 and TRBJ1-6, with no clear D. Trimming pared 0 bases from V and 10 bases from J, leaving 10 bases between. Germline-derived CDR1 and CDR2 are MNHEY and SVGAGI. This CDR3 has 14 amino acids. CDR3 DNA: TGTGCCAGCAGTTACTCGAAAAATCAATCACCCCTCCACTTT. Translated: CASSYSKNQSPLHF.

The rearrangement joins TRBV10-1 to TRBJ2-2, with D unresolved. Germline CDR1 is WNHNN and CDR2 is SYGVQD (reference sequence). The CDR3 spans 13 residues. V shed 6 bases and J shed 4 bases, with 9 bases lying between them. CDR3 in DNA: TGCGCCAGCAGAGAAAGAGTCACCGGGGAGCTGTTTTTT. It codes for CASRERVTGELFF.

This clone has just a few counts. The V call is TRBV11-2, the J call TRBJ1-6; TRBD1 might be the D (6 bases). Trimming cost V 5 bases and J 7 bases, with 9 bases left between them. CDR1 and CDR2 (germline): SGHAT, FQNNGV. This CDR3 has 13 amino acids. CDR3 DNA: TGTGCCAGCAGCCCCAGGGGCAATTCACCCCTCCACTTT. It codes for CASSPRGNSPLHF. Combining the CDR3 with reference TRBV11-2 and TRBJ1-6 gives the whole variable domain EAGVAQSPRYKIIEKRQSVAFWCNPISGHATLYWYQQILGQGPKLLIQFQNNGVVDDSQLPKDRFSAERLKGVDSTLKIQPAKLEDSAVYLCASSPRGNSPLHFGNGTRLTVT.

V usage is TRBV30 and J usage is TRBJ1-2; the D gene is possibly TRBD1 (5 bases). In germline, CDR1 is GTSNPN, CDR2 SVGIG (reference sequence). Trimming pared 4 bases from V and 3 bases from J, leaving 12 bases between. The length of the CDR3 is 13 residues. The CDR3 DNA reads as TGTGCCTGGATGCAGGCGGGACACTATGGCTACACCTTC. Its translation is CAWMQAGHYGYTF.

The gene calls are TRBV3-1 (or the pseudogene TRBV3-2) and TRBJ2-3, with TRBD1 matching over 9 bases. Losses at the gene ends were 3 bases for V and 1 base for J; bases not matched to a gene: 2. The length of the CDR3 is 15 residues. Germline V CDR1 and CDR2: LGHDT, YNNKEL (reference sequence). Here the CDR3 DNA reads TGTGCCAGCAGCCACGGACAGGGGCGCACAGATACGCAGTATTTT. As protein: CASSHGQGRTDTQYF.

The sample holds one count of this clone. The chain recombines TRBV29-1 with TRBJ2-7; tentatively, D is TRBD1 (6 bases). The V end lost 5 bases, the J end lost 5 bases, and 19 bases lay between the germline ends. The germline V gene has CDR1 SQVTM and CDR2 ANQGSEA. The CDR3 has 14 amino acids. In DNA, the CDR3 is TGCAGCGTTAGGTTCAGGGGCAGGGTCAACGAGCAGTACTTC. Translating gives CSVRFRGRVNEQYF.

In nucleotides, the CDR3 is TGTGCCATCAGTGTGGGCCTCTCTAGCACAGATACGCAGTATTTT. Protein sequence: CAISVGLSSTDTQYF. The chain uses TRBV10-3 and TRBJ2-3; D not resolved. Trimming cost V 4 bases and J 0 bases, with 11 bases left between them. Germline CDR1 reads ENHRY; CDR2 reads SYGVKD. There are 15 residues in the CDR3.

This chain connects TRBV28 to TRBJ1-2; D possibly corresponds to TRBD1 (5 bases). Trimming stripped 4 bases from V and 5 bases from J, with 14 bases between. The CDR3 covers 14 residues. Germline CDR1 reads MDHEN; CDR2 reads SYDVKM. The CDR3 DNA follows: TGTGCCAGCAGTTCCCTGGGGGGGTCATATGGCTACACCTTC. Protein: CASSSLGGSYGYTF.

CDR3 DNA: TGTGCCAGCAGCATATCGACTCCGGGACATCTGTTCTTC. Translating gives CASSISTPGHLFF. The chain combines TRBV7-9 with TRBJ2-1, with a tentative D call TRBD1 (6 bases). This CDR3 contains 13 residues. Germline V gene sequence: CDR1 SEHNR, CDR2 FQNEAQ (reference sequence). V lost 5 bases, J lost 15 bases, and 20 bases lay in between.

This sequence joins TRBV28 and TRBJ2-7; a possible D gene is TRBD1 (6 bases). The length of the CDR3 is 14 residues. V lost 4 bases and J 4 bases, leaving 14 bases between the germline ends. Germline V gives CDR1 MDHEN, CDR2 SYDVKM. The CDR3 DNA is TGTGCCAGCAGTTCACCAGGGGTATTGTACGAGCAGTACGTC. Its translation: CASSSPGVLYEQYV.

This chain connects TRBV11-2 to TRBJ1-2, with D possibly matching TRBD1 (5 bases). This CDR3 is built from 14 residues. V lost 4 bases and J 7 bases, leaving 16 bases between the germline ends. Germline-derived CDR1 and CDR2 are SGHAT and FQNNGV. The CDR3 bases are TGTGCCAGCAGCTCCCCTCGGGGGGGTATTGGCTACACCTTC. Its protein is CASSSPRGGIGYTF.

The gene calls are TRBV28 and TRBJ1-1; possibly TRBD1 for D (5 bases). The CDR3 has 14 residues. The germline V gene has CDR1 MDHEN and CDR2 SYDVKM. V lost 6 bases and J 5 bases, leaving 16 bases between the germline ends. The CDR3 coding sequence is TGTGCCAGCAGCTCTGGGGCTCGGGGGACTGAAGCTTTCTTT. Amino acids: CASSSGARGTEAFF.